The next 8 T cell receptor beta chains were all read from a single sample in a study of shared clonotypes between healthy human individuals (TCRdb year 2020). The library was built by means of the immunoSEQ multiplex PCR assay. The clones in this table, taken by TCRdb from immuneACCESS, are in-frame only. Not every clone is retained; where verified, under half of the shortfall comes from an unresolved V gene, and the cause of the rest is unknown. This sample holds roughly 410,000 clones; about 96% were observed only once. 0.32% of the sample rests with the top ten. The material sequenced was memory CD8+ T cells sorted from blood. The cell subset or site label for this specimen denotes: CD45RO+ cells pooled with CCR7-negative TemRA cells. All receptors come from a young man in good health.

The CDR3 is CASSLGNSRDIQYF. The CDR3 DNA is TGTGCCAGCAGCTTAGGTAATAGCCGGGACATTCAGTACTTC. The chain carries TRBV7-9 and TRBJ2-4; the D is unclear. Germline V gene sequence: CDR1 SEHNR, CDR2 FQNEAQ (reference sequence). CDR3 length: 14 residues. V was cut by 1 base and J by 8 bases, with 12 bases left in between.

The chain is built from TRBV30 and TRBJ1-4; D possibly corresponds to TRBD1 (5 bases). Germline V CDR1 and CDR2: GTSNPN, SVGIG (reference sequence). Deletions cut 1 base from V and 5 bases from J, with 8 bases between. The CDR3 is made up of 13 amino acids. Here the CDR3 DNA reads TGTGCCTGGAGTGGTGGGGGGAATGAAAAACTGTTTTTT. As protein: CAWSGGGNEKLFF. Complete variable domain (other parts from reference TRBV30 and TRBJ1-4): SQTIHQWPATLVQPVGSPLSLECTVEGTSNPNLYWYRQAAGRGLQLLFYSVGIGQISSEVPQNLSASRPQDRQFILSSKKLLLSDSGFYLCAWSGGGNEKLFFGSGTQLSVL.

Concerning this clone itself: The same CDR3 is also encoded by other DNA sequences in this sample. This chain uses TRBV30 with TRBJ1-2, with D hard to call. Germline-derived CDR1 and CDR2 are GTSNPN and SVGIG (reference sequence). The ends were cut back, 0 bases at V and 5 bases at J, with 7 bases in the middle. The CDR3 is made up of 12 amino acids. This CDR3 is CAWSVGGYGYTF. CDR3 DNA sequence: TGTGCCTGGAGTGTGGGTGGGTATGGCTACACCTTC. Full variable domain (remainder filled in from reference TRBV30 and TRBJ1-2): SQTIHQWPATLVQPVGSPLSLECTVEGTSNPNLYWYRQAAGRGLQLLFYSVGIGQISSEVPQNLSASRPQDRQFILSSKKLLLSDSGFYLCAWSVGGYGYTFGSGTRLTVV.

The rearrangement links TRBV7-8 to TRBJ2-3; 8 bases are shared with TRBD2. V dropped 0 bases and J dropped 4; count of bases not matched to a gene: 9. Germline CDR1 SGHVS, CDR2 FQNEAQ. The CDR3 consists of 17 residues. This chain's CDR3 is CASSLAREREYSDTQYF. CDR3 coding DNA: TGTGCCAGCAGCTTAGCCAGGGAGCGGGAGTACTCAGATACGCAGTATTTT.

The chain employs TRBV9 and TRBJ2-3; unclear D gene. V was clipped by 3 bases and J by 4 bases, with 9 bases between them. The CDR3 is 13 amino acids. CDR1 is SGDLS and CDR2 is YYNGEE in the germline V gene. The CDR3 loop is CASSDGGADTQYF. CDR3 nucleotide sequence: TGTGCCAGCAGCGACGGCGGCGCAGATACGCAGTATTTT.

V and J are TRBV7-9 and TRBJ2-7, with 9 bases that match TRBD2. The CDR3 length is 16 residues. From germline, CDR1 is SEHNR and CDR2 FQNEAQ (reference sequence). V lost 3 bases to trimming and J lost 2 bases; unmatched junction nucleotides: 8. The CDR3 loop reads CASSLPGTSKTYEQYF. CDR3 bases: TGTGCCAGCAGCTTGCCCGGGACTAGCAAGACCTACGAGCAGTACTTC.

This chain connects TRBV13 to TRBJ2-3, with a possible D match to TRBD2 (7 bases). V was clipped by 4 bases and J by 4 bases, with 9 bases between them. There are 13 residues in the CDR3. The germline V gene has CDR1 PRHDT and CDR2 FYEKMQ (reference sequence). CDR3 loop: CASSSGGADTQYF. For the CDR3, the DNA is TGTGCCAGCAGCTCGGGGGGCGCAGATACGCAGTATTTT.

The chain is built from TRBV11-2 and TRBJ2-3; D may be TRBD1 or TRBD2 (5 bases each). Trimming took 3 bases from V and 7 from J, leaving 17 bases between them. Germline V gives CDR1 SGHAT, CDR2 FQNNGV. The CDR3 runs to 15 residues. The CDR3 region is CASSFGAGQLNTQYF. The CDR3 DNA sequence: TGTGCCAGCAGCTTCGGGGCGGGCCAACTGAATACGCAGTATTTT.